A single sample is the source of the 3 T cell receptor beta chains below, sequenced in a study of T-cell reconstitution after alpha-beta-depleted transplantation in children. The library targeted TCRbeta and was prepared with unique molecular identifiers. TCRdb fed the PCR reads into MiXCR, producing one record per CDR3 protein. This sample has some 550,000 distinct CDR3 sequences, with approximately 16% found just once. Sequencing used PBMCs from the stem cell graft donor, obtained from the stem cell graft. All receptors come from a human donor who donated a stem cell graft to a child with acute lymphoblastic leukemia.

This clonotype has more than one count but fewer than ten. The chain couples TRBV7-9 to TRBJ2-7; D gene uncertain. Trimming pared 1 base from V and 2 bases from J, leaving 15 bases between. Germline V gene lookup returns CDR1 SEHNR and CDR2 FQNEAQ (reference sequence). CDR3 size: 16 residues. The CDR3 protein is CASSLVGAALTYEQYF. The CDR3 DNA is TGTGCCAGCAGCTTAGTCGGCGCAGCCTTGACCTACGAGCAGTACTTC.

The chain combines TRBV7-2 with TRBJ1-2; tentative D call: TRBD1 (6 bases). The V gene's germline CDR1 is SGHTA and CDR2 FQGNSA. The CDR3 length is 15 residues. Between the trimmed V and J ends, which lost 3 bases and 8 bases, there was a span of 19 bases. The CDR3 DNA reads TGTGCCAGCAGCTTTAACGGCGGGACACCCTGGGGCTACACCTTC. This encodes CASSFNGGTPWGYTF.

The J gene is TRBJ1-5, the V gene TRBV20-1; TRBD1 aligns across 8 bases. Unmatched junction bases numbered 14, after V lost 7 bases and J lost 0 bases. This CDR3 contains 17 residues. From germline, CDR1 is DFQATT and CDR2 SNEGSKA (reference sequence). CDR3 region: CSGEGQDDRDSNQPQHF. CDR3 nucleotides: TGCAGTGGCGAGGGACAGGACGACCGAGATAGCAATCAGCCCCAGCATTTT.